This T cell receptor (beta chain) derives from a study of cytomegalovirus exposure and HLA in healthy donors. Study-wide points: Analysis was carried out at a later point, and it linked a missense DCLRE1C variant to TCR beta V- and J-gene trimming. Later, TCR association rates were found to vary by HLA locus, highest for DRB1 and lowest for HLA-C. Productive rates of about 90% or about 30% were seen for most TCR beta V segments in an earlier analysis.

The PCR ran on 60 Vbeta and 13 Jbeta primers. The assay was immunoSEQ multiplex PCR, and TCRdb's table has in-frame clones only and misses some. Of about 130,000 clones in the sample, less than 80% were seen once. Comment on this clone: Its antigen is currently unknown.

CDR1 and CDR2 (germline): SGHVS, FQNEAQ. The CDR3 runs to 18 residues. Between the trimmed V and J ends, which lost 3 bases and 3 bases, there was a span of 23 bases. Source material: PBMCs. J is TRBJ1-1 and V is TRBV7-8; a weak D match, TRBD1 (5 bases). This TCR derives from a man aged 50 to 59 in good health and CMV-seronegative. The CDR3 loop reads CASSFPIGDGGSDTEAFF. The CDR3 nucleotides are TGTGCCAGCAGCTTTCCCATTGGCGACGGGGGGTCTGACACTGAAGCTTTCTTT. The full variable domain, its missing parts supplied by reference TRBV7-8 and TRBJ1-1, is GAGVSQSPRYKVAKRGQDVALRCDPISGHVSLFWYQQALGQGPEFLTYFQNEAQLDKSGLPSDRFFAERPEGSVSTLKIQRTQQEDSAVYLCASSFPIGDGGSDTEAFFGQGTRLTVV.